This T cell receptor beta chain was recorded in a study of graft-versus-host responses after intestinal transplantation. Study-wide results and limits: Graft-donor T cell macrochimerism coincided with high graft-versus-host to host-versus-graft clonal ratios in allografts.

As regards this clone: Its antigen is unknown.

V dropped 5 bases and J dropped 0 bases, with 16 bases sitting between them. The CDR3 contains 16 residues. Germline assignment: CDR1 SEHNR and CDR2 FQNEAQ (reference sequence). Measured with immunoSEQ multiplex PCR; TCRdb has only the in-frame clones, and not every one. The data contain about 43,000 clones, 85% to 95% of them singletons. This specimen consisted of PBMCs, obtained around 330 days after intestinal transplant. This chain links TRBV7-9 with TRBJ1-2, with D tentatively TRBD1 (6 bases). The sequence was collected from a human patient who received an intestinal transplant, so some T cells may come from the graft donor. The CDR3 bases are TGTGCCAGCAGCCCGACGGGGGCAGCTCCTAACTATGGCTACACCTTC. Encoded protein: CASSPTGAAPNYGYTF.